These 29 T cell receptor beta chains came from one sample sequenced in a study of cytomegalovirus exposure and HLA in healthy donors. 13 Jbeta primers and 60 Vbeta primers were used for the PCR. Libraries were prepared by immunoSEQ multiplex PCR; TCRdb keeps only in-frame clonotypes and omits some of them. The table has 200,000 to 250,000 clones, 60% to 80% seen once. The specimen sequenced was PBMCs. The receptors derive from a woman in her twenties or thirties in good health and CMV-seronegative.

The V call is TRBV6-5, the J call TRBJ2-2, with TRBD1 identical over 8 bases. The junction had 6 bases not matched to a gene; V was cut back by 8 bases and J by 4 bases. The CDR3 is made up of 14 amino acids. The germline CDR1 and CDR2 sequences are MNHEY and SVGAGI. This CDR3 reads CASRRGQATGELFF. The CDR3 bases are TGTGCCAGCCGCAGGGGGCAGGCCACCGGGGAGCTGTTTTTT.

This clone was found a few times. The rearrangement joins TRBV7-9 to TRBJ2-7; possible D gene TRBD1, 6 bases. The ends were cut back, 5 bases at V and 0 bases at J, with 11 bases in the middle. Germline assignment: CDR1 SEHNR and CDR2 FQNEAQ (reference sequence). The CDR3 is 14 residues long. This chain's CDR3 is CASSPRDNSYEQYF. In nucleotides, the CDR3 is TGTGCCAGCAGCCCCCGGGACAACTCCTACGAGCAGTACTTC.

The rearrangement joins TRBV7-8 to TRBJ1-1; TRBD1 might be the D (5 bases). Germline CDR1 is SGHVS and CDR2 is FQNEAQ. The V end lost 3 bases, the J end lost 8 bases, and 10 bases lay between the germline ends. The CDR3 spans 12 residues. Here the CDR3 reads CASSFWEGEAFF. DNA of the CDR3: TGTGCCAGCAGCTTCTGGGAGGGGGAAGCTTTCTTT.

CDR3 nucleotide sequence: TGTGCCAGCAGAATGGACAGGGAGGGTGGCTACACCTTC. Translating it yields CASRMDREGGYTF. V usage is TRBV6-1 and J usage is TRBJ1-2; 8 bases align to TRBD1. Germline lookup yields CDR1 MNHNS and CDR2 SASEGT. Trimming took 6 bases from V and 7 from J; bases not matched to a gene: 7. The CDR3 extends over 13 amino acids.

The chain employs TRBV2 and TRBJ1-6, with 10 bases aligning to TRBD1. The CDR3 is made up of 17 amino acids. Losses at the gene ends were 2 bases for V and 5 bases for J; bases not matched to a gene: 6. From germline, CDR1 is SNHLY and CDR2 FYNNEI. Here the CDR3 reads CASSEIRGTGDNSPLHF. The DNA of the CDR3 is TGTGCCAGCAGTGAAATCCGCGGGACAGGGGATAATTCACCCCTCCACTTT.

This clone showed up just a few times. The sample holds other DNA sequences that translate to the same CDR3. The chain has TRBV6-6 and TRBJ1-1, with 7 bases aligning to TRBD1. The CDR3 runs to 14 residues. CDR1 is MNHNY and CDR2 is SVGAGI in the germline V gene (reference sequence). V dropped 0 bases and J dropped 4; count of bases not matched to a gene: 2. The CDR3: CASSYSAGGTEAFF. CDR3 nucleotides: TGTGCCAGCAGTTACTCAGCAGGGGGCACTGAAGCTTTCTTT.

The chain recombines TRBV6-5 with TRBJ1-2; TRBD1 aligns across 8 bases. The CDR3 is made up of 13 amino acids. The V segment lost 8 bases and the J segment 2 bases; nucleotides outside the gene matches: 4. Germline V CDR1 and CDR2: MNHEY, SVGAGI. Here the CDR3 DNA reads TGTGCCAGCGGGGGACAGGTGAACTATGGCTACACCTTC. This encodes CASGGQVNYGYTF.

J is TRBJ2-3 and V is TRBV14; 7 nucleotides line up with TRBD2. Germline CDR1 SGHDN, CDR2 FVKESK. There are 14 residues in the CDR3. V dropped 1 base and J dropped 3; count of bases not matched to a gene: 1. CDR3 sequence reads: CASSQVGGTDTQYF. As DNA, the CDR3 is TGTGCCAGCAGCCAAGTGGGGGGGACAGATACGCAGTATTTT.

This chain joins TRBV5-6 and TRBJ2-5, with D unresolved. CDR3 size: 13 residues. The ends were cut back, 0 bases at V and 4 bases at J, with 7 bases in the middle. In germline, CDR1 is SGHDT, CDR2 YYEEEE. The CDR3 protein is CASSLVLRETQYF. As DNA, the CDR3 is TGTGCCAGCAGCTTGGTTTTGAGAGAGACCCAGTACTTC.

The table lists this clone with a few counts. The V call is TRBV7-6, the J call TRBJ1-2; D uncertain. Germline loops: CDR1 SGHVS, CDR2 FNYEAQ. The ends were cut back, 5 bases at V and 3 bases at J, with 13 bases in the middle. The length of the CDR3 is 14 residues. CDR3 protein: CASSQNPGDYGYTF. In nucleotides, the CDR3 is TGTGCCAGCAGCCAGAATCCCGGGGACTATGGCTACACCTTC. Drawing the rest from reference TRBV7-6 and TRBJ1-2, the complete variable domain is GAGVSQSPRYKVTKRGQDVALRCDPISGHVSLYWYRQALGQGPEFLTYFNYEAQQDKSGLPNDRFSAERPEGSISTLTIQRTEQRDSAMYRCASSQNPGDYGYTFGSGTRLTVV.

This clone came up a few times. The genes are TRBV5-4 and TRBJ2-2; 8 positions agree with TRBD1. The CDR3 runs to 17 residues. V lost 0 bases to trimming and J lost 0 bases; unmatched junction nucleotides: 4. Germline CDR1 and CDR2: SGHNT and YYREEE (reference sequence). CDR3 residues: CASSLGRQGPNTGELFF. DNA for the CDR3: TGTGCCAGCAGCTTGGGTCGACAGGGGCCGAACACCGGGGAGCTGTTTTTT.

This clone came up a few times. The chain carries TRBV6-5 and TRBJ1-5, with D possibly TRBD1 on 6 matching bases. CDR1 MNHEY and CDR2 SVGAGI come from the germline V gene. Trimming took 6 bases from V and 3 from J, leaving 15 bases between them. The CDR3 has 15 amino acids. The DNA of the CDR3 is TGTGCCAGCAGCCAGACAGGAGTCAACAATCAGCCCCAGCATTTT. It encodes CASSQTGVNNQPQHF.

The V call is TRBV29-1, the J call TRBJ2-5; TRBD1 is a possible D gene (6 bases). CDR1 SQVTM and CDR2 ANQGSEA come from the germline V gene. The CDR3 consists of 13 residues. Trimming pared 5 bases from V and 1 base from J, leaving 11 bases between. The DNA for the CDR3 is TGCAGCGTTAAATCAGGGGCCCAAGAGACCCAGTACTTC. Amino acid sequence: CSVKSGAQETQYF.

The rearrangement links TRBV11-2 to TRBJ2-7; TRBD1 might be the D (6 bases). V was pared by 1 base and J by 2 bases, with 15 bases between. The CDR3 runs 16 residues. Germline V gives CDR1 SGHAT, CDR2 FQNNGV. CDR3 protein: CASSLVGRGPTYEQYF. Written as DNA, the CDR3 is TGTGCCAGCAGCTTAGTCGGCAGGGGACCTACCTACGAGCAGTACTTC.

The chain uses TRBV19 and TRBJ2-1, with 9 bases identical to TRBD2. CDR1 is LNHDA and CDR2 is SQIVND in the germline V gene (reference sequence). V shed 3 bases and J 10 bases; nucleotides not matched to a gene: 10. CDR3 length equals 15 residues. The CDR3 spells CASSIKLAGSGEQFF. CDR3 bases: TGTGCCAGTAGTATTAAGCTAGCGGGATCCGGGGAGCAGTTCTTC.

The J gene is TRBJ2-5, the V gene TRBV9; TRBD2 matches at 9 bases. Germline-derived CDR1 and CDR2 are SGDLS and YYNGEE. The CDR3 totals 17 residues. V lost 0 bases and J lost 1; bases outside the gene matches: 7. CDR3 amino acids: CASSVGASGDFQETQYF. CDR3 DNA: TGTGCCAGCAGCGTAGGGGCTAGCGGGGACTTCCAAGAGACCCAGTACTTC.

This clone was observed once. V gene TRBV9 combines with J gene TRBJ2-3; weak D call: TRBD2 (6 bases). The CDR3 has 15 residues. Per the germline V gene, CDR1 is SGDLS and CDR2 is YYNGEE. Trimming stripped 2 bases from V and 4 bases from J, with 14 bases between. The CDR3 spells CASSVIAGKADTQYF. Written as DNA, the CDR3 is TGTGCCAGCAGCGTTATTGCGGGGAAAGCAGATACGCAGTATTTT.

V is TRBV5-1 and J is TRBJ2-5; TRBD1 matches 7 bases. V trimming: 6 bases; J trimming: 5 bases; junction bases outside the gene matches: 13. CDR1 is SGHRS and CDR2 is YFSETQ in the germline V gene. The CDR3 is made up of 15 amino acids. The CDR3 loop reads CASTRQQGEFETQYF. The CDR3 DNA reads TGCGCCAGCACCAGGCAGCAGGGGGAGTTTGAGACCCAGTACTTC.

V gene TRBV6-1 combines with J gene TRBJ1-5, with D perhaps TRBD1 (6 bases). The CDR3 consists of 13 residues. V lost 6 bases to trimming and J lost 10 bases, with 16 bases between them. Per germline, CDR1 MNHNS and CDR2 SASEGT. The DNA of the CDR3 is TGTGCCAGCAGAGGGGGTCAGTTTCTACCCCAGCATTTT. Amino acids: CASRGGQFLPQHF.

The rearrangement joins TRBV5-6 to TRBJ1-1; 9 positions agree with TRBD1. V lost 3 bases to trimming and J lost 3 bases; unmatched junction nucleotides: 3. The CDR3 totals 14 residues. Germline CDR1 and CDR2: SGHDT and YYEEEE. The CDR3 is CASSSRTGDTEAFF. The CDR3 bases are TGTGCCAGCAGCTCCCGGACAGGGGACACTGAAGCTTTCTTT.

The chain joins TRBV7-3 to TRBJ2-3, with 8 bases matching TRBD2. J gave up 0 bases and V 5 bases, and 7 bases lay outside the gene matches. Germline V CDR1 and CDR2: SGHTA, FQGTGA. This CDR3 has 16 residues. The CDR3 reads CASSPTTSGSTDTQYF. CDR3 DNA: TGTGCCAGCAGCCCCACTACTAGCGGTAGCACAGATACGCAGTATTTT.

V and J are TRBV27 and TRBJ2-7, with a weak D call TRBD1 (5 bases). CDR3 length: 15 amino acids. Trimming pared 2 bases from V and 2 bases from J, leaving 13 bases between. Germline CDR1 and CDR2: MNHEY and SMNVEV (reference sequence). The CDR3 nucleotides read TGTGCCAGCAGTTTAAGGGGAAATGGGGCCTACGAGCAGTACTTC. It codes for CASSLRGNGAYEQYF.

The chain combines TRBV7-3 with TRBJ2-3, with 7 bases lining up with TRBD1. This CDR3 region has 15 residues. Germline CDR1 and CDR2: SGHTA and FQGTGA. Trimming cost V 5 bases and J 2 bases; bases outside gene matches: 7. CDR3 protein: CASSHEGAYTDTQYF. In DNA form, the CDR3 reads TGTGCCAGCAGCCATGAGGGGGCTTACACAGATACGCAGTATTTT.

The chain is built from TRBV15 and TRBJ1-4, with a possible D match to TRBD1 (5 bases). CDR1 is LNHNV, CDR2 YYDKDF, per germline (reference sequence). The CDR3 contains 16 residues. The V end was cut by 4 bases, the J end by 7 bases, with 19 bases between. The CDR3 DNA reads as TGTGCCACCAGCAATTCATGGGGGGATGATGGTGAAAAACTGTTTTTT. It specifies CATSNSWGDDGEKLFF.

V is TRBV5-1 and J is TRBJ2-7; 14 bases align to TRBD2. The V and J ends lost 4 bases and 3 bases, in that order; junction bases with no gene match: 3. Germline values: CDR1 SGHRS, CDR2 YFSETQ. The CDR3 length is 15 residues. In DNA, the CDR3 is TGCGCCAGCAGCCCGGGACTAGCGGGGGTCTACGAGCAGTACTTC. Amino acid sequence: CASSPGLAGVYEQYF. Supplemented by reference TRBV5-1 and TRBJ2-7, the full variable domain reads KAGVTQTPRYLIKTRGQQVTLSCSPISGHRSVSWYQQTPGQGLQFLFEYFSETQRNKGNFPGRFSGRQFSNSRSEMNVSTLELGDSALYLCASSPGLAGVYEQYFGPGTRLTVT.

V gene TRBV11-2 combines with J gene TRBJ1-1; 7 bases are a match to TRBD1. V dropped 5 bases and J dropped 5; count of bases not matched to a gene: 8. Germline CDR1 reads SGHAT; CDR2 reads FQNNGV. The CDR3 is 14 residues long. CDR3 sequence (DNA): TGTGCCAGCAGCCTTCGACAGGGAGGAACTGAAGCTTTCTTT. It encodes CASSLRQGGTEAFF.

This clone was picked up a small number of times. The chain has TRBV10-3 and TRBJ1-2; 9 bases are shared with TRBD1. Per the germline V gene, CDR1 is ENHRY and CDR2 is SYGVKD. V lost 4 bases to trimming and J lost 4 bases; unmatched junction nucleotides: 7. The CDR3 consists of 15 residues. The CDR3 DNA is TGTGCCATCAGTGGGGGACAGGGATCTAGCTATGGCTACACCTTC. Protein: CAISGGQGSSYGYTF.

The CDR3 reads CSVESGSRLNTEAFF. DNA for the CDR3: TGCAGCGTTGAGAGCGGATCTCGATTGAACACTGAAGCTTTCTTT. The chain combines TRBV29-1 with TRBJ1-1; D uncertain. CDR3 length: 15 residues. The germline V gene encodes CDR1 SQVTM and CDR2 ANQGSEA. V lost 3 bases to trimming and J lost 0 bases, with 14 bases between them.

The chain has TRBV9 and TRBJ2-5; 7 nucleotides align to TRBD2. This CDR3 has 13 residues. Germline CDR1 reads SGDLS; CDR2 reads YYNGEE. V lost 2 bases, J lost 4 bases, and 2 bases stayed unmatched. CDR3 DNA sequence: TGTGCCAGCAGCGTTCGACTAGCAGAGACCCAGTACTTC. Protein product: CASSVRLAETQYF.